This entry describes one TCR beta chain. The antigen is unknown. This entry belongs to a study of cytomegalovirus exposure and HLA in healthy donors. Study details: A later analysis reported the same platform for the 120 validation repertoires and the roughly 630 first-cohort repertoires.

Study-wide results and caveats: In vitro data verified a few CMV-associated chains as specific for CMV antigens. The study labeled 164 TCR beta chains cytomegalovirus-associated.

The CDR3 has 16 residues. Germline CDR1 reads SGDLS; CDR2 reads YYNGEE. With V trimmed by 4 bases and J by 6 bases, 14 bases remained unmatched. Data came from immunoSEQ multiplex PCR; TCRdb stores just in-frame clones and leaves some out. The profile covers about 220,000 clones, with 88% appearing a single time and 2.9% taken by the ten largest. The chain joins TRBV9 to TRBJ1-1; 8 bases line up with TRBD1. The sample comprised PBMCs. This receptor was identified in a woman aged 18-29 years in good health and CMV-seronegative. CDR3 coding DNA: TGTGCCAGCAGCCCCCAGGGACAGGACCCCCTATCTGAAGCTTTCTTT. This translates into CASSPQGQDPLSEAFF.